The following is a T cell receptor (beta chain) sequence with its context. The antigen is unknown. V dropped 5 bases and J dropped 3 bases, with 14 bases sitting between them. The CDR3 covers 14 residues. The germline CDR1 and CDR2 sequences are MDHEN and SYDVKM. Whereas donors were nominally healthy upon sampling, unrecorded immune exposures were probable. This sample was included in a study of cytomegalovirus exposure and HLA in healthy donors. Across the whole study: For the roughly 370 genotyped donors, 81% fell within the Caucasian-associated ancestry cluster. General observations from the study: Researchers reportedly found TCR beta sequences accurately predicted most subjects' HLA-A and HLA-B alleles. Most of the TCR beta V segments (in an earlier analysis) were productive either about 87% or about 30% of the time.

The PCR contained 60 Vbeta and 13 Jbeta primers. Libraries were prepared by immunoSEQ multiplex PCR; TCRdb keeps only in-frame clonotypes and omits some of them. The table lists approximately 58,000 clones. The receptor comes from a man aged 25 to 40 in good health and CMV-seropositive. The sample consisted of PBMCs. The chain joins TRBV28 to TRBJ2-7, with D hard to call. The CDR3 loop reads CASSNNQDHYEQYF. The DNA for the CDR3 is TGTGCCAGCAGTAATAACCAGGATCACTACGAGCAGTACTTC. Complete variable domain (other parts from reference TRBV28 and TRBJ2-7): DVKVTQSSRYLVKRTGEKVFLECVQDMDHENMFWYRQDPGLGLRLIYFSYDVKMKEKGDIPEGYSVSREKKERFSLILESASTNQTSMYLCASSNNQDHYEQYFGPGTRLTVT.